The sequence of this TCR beta chain was determined in a study of T-cell memory formation after mild COVID-19 (dated by TCRdb to the early 2020s). Background for the entire study: TCR sequence clusters from the two donors were found to be largely donor specific. T-cell clones expanding and contracting after mild COVID-19 in a couple of donors were tracked by longitudinal TCRalpha and TCRbeta repertoire sequencing. Two young, previously healthy adult volunteers, one female and one male, were included in the cohort.

Results the study describes overall, beyond this receptor: Contracting CD4+ clones were located mainly in the CM and EM memory subsets, whereas CD8+ clones were found to be enriched in EMRA. Balanced CD4/CD8 phenotypes were observed for clones contracting from day 15 to 85, whereas a bias towards CD4+ was observed for a second wave of clones expanding from day 15 to 37. Some responding clones were detected in pre-infection memory, which suggested that pre-existing cross-reactive memory T cells had joined the SARS-CoV-2 response. SARS-CoV-2 specificity of the second-wave clones peaking on day 37 was not confirmed. Only two mild cases were covered by the study, and larger cohorts that include severe cases with pre-infection samples were considered necessary.

This clonotype has only a few counts. The antigen this receptor binds is unknown. Per-base qualities were not stored, and no clone one base away is much larger. The germline V gene (reference sequence) provides CDR1 SEHNR and CDR2 FQNEAQ. V is cut by 5 bases and J by 7 bases, and the space between the germline ends is 15 bases. The CDR3 has 14 amino acids, counting the end cysteine and phenylalanine. Kept here is only the CDR3 DNA, which spans 42 bases and is read in frame from base 1. The sequencer was an Illumina NovaSeq 6000. TCRalpha and TCRbeta cDNA libraries were constructed by 5'RACE with constant-segment primers, with sample barcodes and unique molecular identifiers being introduced. Trizol reagent was used to extract RNA from every sample. Libraries were amplified in two PCR steps, with a second sample barcode and Illumina TruSeq adapters added in the second step. The libraries were sequenced on an Illumina NovaSeq using 2 x 150 bp paired-end reads. Concerning the study's data processing: Reads were demultiplexed and collapsed into UMI-guided consensus sequences with migec v1.2.7. Using mixcr v2.1.11, UMI consensuses were aligned to TRA and TRB V and J templates and then assembled into clonotypes. Expanded or contracted clonotypes were those called significant by both edgeR and NoisET, with noise models trained on biological replicates. For edgeR calls, the cutoffs were a false discovery rate-adjusted p below 0.01 and a log2 fold-change threshold of 1. PCA with hierarchical clustering of max-normalized trajectories of the 1000 most abundant clonotypes was used as exploratory dynamics analysis. The CD4 or CD8 phenotype of responding clones was assigned using the separately sequenced CD4+ and CD8+ repertoires. The public reads were reanalyzed by TCRdb: fastp trimming at Q25, MiXCR alignment, in-frame beta chains only. Rows with a matching CDR3 protein are joined into one entry that keeps the most common DNA and genes. TCRdb assigned the V and J calls; the authors' analysis was not used. For this sample the table gives about 610,000 distinct CDR3 sequences, of which around a sixth were detected only once. Together, the top ten hold roughly 8.2% of the sample.

Ficoll-Paque density gradient centrifugation was the method used to isolate PBMCs. The TCR was taken from an adult woman who had mild COVID-19 (a few samples of this study predate the infection). The sample titles of this study are shuffled in the database, so cell type and time point are left out; the donor was told from shared clones. The specimen sequenced was PBMCs or a T cell subset sorted from them (not recorded which). The chain is made from TRBV7-9 and TRBJ2-1; possibly the D gene is TRBD2, per 6 matching bases. The DNA is TGTGCCAGCAGCATCCAAACCCGGGGGAATGAGCAGTTCTTC. Its amino acids are CASSIQTRGNEQFF. Joined to the reference TRBV7-9 and TRBJ2-1 proteins, this CDR3 gives the full variable domain: DTGVSQNPRHKITKRGQNVTFRCDPISEHNRLYWYRQTLGQGPEFLTYFQNEAQLEKSRLLSDRFSAERPKGSFSTLEIQRTEQGDSAMYLCASSIQTRGNEQFFGPGTRLTVL.